Sequencing of this T cell receptor (beta chain) was carried out in a study of cytomegalovirus exposure and HLA in healthy donors. Study results and caveats: Within an earlier analysis, most TCR beta V segments proved productive either about 87% or about 30% of the time. Among the most significant clusters, several appeared linked to common viral pathogens in a later analysis.

Primers for the PCR totalled 60 Vbeta and 13 Jbeta. Assay used: immunoSEQ multiplex PCR; TCRdb lists only in-frame clones, some missing. The sample has around 100,000 clones; around 74% are singletons. Germline V gene lookup returns CDR1 MNHEY and CDR2 SMNVEV (reference sequence). The CDR3 consists of 20 residues. V trimming: 2 bases; J trimming: 4 bases; junction bases outside the gene matches: 14. As for this clone: Its antigen is unknown.

The sequenced material came from PBMCs. The origin of this receptor is a woman aged 40 to 50 in good health and CMV-seronegative. The chain is built from TRBV27 and TRBJ2-1; 13 positions agree with TRBD2. The CDR3 DNA reads TGTGCCAGCAGTTTACCCCCTACACTAGCGGGAGGGCCGCGGTACAATGAGCAGTTCTTC. Translation gives CASSLPPTLAGGPRYNEQFF.